Following are 9 T cell receptor beta chains from one sample sequenced in a study of blood T cells in healthy people across ages. A second PCR of 7 to 11 cycles used a sample-barcoded 5' primer and a J-beta primer mix. TCRdb reprocessed the 5' RACE reads with MiXCR, giving one entry per CDR3 protein. The sample records around 1.5 million distinct CDR3 sequences, roughly 59% being singletons. The sample comprised blood. These receptors came from a man aged 18-30 years in good health.

This chain links TRBV6-5 with TRBJ2-7; D unclear. The CDR3 runs to 14 residues. V was cut by 6 bases and J by 6 bases, with 18 bases left in between. CDR1 is MNHEY, CDR2 SVGAGI, per germline. The CDR3 DNA sequence: TGTGCCAGCAGCACGACCCAAGGGCCCTTCGAGCAGTACTTC. Amino acid sequence: CASSTTQGPFEQYF.

This clonotype was recorded only once. The chain joins TRBV2 to TRBJ2-5, with D hard to call. The J call may be wrong; the DNA end is better matched by TRBJ2-7. The CDR3 is made up of 13 amino acids. Germline V gives CDR1 SNHLY, CDR2 FYNNEI. Written as DNA, the CDR3 is TGTGCCAGCAGTCGTTATCTACTCTACGAGCAGTACTTC. Encoded protein: CASSRYLLYEQYF.

This clonotype was counted only a few times. The chain is built from TRBV25-1 and TRBJ2-7; 10 bases fit TRBD1. Per the germline V gene, CDR1 is MGHDK and CDR2 is SYGVNS. The V segment lost 8 bases and the J segment 1 base; nucleotides outside the gene matches: 11. The CDR3 contains 16 residues. The CDR3 sequence is CASPHSGTGVSYEQYF. As DNA, the CDR3 is TGTGCCAGCCCTCATTCCGGGACAGGGGTATCCTACGAGCAGTACTTC.

The rearrangement uses TRBV4-3 and TRBJ1-6, with D unresolved. Germline loops: CDR1 LGHNA, CDR2 YSLEER. The length of the CDR3 is 16 residues. V was cut by 6 bases and J by 1 base, with 13 bases left in between. CDR3 protein: CASRLERESYNSPLHF. DNA for the CDR3: TGCGCCAGCAGACTCGAGAGGGAATCCTATAATTCACCCCTCCACTTT.

The chain uses TRBV6-2 or TRBV6-3 and TRBJ1-5; no clear D. CDR1 and CDR2 from the germline V gene are MNHEY and SVGEGT. V was trimmed by 4 bases and J by 6 bases, leaving 13 bases between them. This CDR3 is 14 amino acids long. In DNA form, the CDR3 reads TGTGCCAGCAGTTTCTACTTCGGAGGTCAGCCCCAGCATTTT. This sequence encodes CASSFYFGGQPQHF.

The chain links TRBV5-1 to TRBJ2-1; the D is unclear. Germline V CDR1 and CDR2: SGHRS, YFSETQ. CDR3 length: 14 amino acids. V was trimmed by 0 bases and J by 2 bases, leaving 6 bases between them. Here the CDR3 DNA reads TGCGCCAGCAGCTTGGTTGAAGCCTACAATGAGCAGTTCTTC. Its protein product is CASSLVEAYNEQFF.

In the case of this clonotype: An end of the junction does not agree with germline; a read error may underlie this. The chain employs TRBV7-8 and TRBJ1-6, with 7 bases identical to TRBD1. The CDR3 has 15 amino acids. Per germline, CDR1 SGHVS and CDR2 FQNEAQ. CDR3 nucleotides: TGTGCCAGCATCTTAGAGGGGACAGATAATTCACCCCTCCACTTT. It yields the protein CASILEGTDNSPLHF. Combining the CDR3 with reference TRBV7-8 and TRBJ1-6 gives the whole variable domain GAGVSQSPRYKVAKRGQDVALRCDPISGHVSLFWYQQALGQGPEFLTYFQNEAQLDKSGLPSDRFFAERPEGSVSTLKIQRTQQEDSAVYLCASILEGTDNSPLHFGNGTRLTVT.

The chain carries TRBV15 and TRBJ2-7, with D uncertain. This CDR3 is built from 15 residues. The germline gives CDR1 LNHNV, CDR2 YYDKDF (reference sequence). The V and J ends lost 0 bases and 2 bases respectively, with 11 bases between them. The CDR3 loop reads CATSREVGLAYEQYF. The DNA of the CDR3 is TGTGCCACCAGCAGAGAGGTGGGCCTGGCCTACGAGCAGTACTTC.

This chain joins TRBV7-8 and TRBJ2-5, with D perhaps matching TRBD1 (7 bases). The CDR3 contains 15 residues. Looked up from germline, CDR1 is SGHVS and CDR2 is FQNEAQ. The V and J ends lost 4 bases and 5 bases respectively, with 17 bases between them. The CDR3 DNA sequence: TGTGCCAGCAGCTCCTTCAGGGGGGCCGGGGAGACCCAGTACTTC. Its translation: CASSSFRGAGETQYF.